This TCR beta chain comes out of a study of T-cell reconstitution after alpha-beta-depleted transplantation in children. Preparing the TCRbeta library involved the use of unique molecular identifiers. TCRdb itself ran the PCR reads through MiXCR, one entry per CDR3 protein. The sample lists 190,000 or so distinct CDR3 sequences; just over 14% were seen once. This receptor was identified in a human donor who donated a stem cell graft to a child with acute lymphoblastic leukemia. The source was PBMCs from the stem cell graft donor, collected from the stem cell graft.

Here the CDR3 DNA reads TGTGCCAGCAGTTCTGGGGGAAGGACCTTGAACACCGGGGAGCTGTTTTTT. Translated, it gives CASSSGGRTLNTGELFF. The genes are TRBV7-9 and TRBJ2-2; TRBD1 or TRBD2 may be the D gene (5 bases each). Trimming took 6 bases from V and 1 from J, leaving 18 bases between them. This CDR3 is 17 amino acids long. CDR1 is SEHNR, CDR2 FQNEAQ, per germline (reference sequence).